These 13 T cell receptor beta chains were all obtained from the same sample, sequenced in a study of blood T cells in healthy people across ages. The second PCR ran about 7 to 12 cycles with a sample-barcoded 5' primer and J-beta primers. TCRdb recomputed calls from the 5' RACE reads with MiXCR, one row per CDR3 protein. The sample yields approximately 800,000 distinct CDR3 sequences, more than 55% seen once. Material: blood. The receptors were gathered from a man aged 35 to 55 in good health.

Details on this clonotype: One end of the junction is discordant with germline, which a read error may explain. The DNA of the CDR3 is TGCGCCAGGAGCCAAGGGACAGGGGGAGGCTACACCTTC. Translating gives CARSQGTGGGYTF. The rearrangement links TRBV4-1 to TRBJ1-2; 11 nucleotides line up with TRBD1. The CDR3 is 13 amino acids. Germline loops: CDR1 MGHRA, CDR2 YSYEKL.

The chain couples TRBV10-1 to TRBJ1-1; possibly TRBD1 for D (6 bases). Trimming left V 5 bases short and J 4 bases short, with 11 bases between. The CDR3 is 13 amino acids. CDR1 and CDR2 (germline): WNHNN, SYGVQD (reference sequence). CDR3 protein: CASSRTGSTEAFF. As DNA, the CDR3 is TGCGCCAGCAGTCGTACAGGGAGCACTGAAGCTTTCTTT.

V usage is TRBV28 and J usage is TRBJ2-3; D is uncertain. The V end lost 2 bases, the J end lost 4 bases, and 7 bases lay between the germline ends. In germline, CDR1 is MDHEN, CDR2 SYDVKM. The CDR3 spans 13 residues. The CDR3 DNA reads TGTGCCAGCAGTTTAGGAGCGCCAGATACGCAGTATTTT. Translating gives CASSLGAPDTQYF.

J is TRBJ2-5 and V is TRBV5-6; no reliable D call. Trimming shortened V by 0 bases and J by 11 bases, and 26 bases separated the two germline ends. CDR3 length: 17 amino acids. Germline CDR1 reads SGHDT; CDR2 reads YYEEEE. CDR3 nucleotides: TGTGCCAGCAGCTTGGTGGCGATCCAGCCCCTCCACAATGAGCAGTACTTC. Translation gives CASSLVAIQPLHNEQYF.

The chain links TRBV5-1 to TRBJ1-5; D unclear. This CDR3 has 14 residues. The germline V gene encodes CDR1 SGHRS and CDR2 YFSETQ. The V end lost 3 bases, the J end lost 7 bases, and 14 bases lay between the germline ends. CDR3 coding DNA: TGCGCCAGCAGCTCTAACGACATGAGGCAGCCCCAGCATTTT. This sequence encodes CASSSNDMRQPQHF.

The gene calls are TRBV3-1 and TRBJ2-1, with 8 nucleotides matching TRBD1. The CDR3 totals 17 residues. The V gene's germline CDR1 is LGHDT and CDR2 YNNKEL (reference sequence). V shed 4 bases, J shed 2 bases, and the junction held 10 bases outside the gene matches. CDR3 in amino acids: CASSPGTGNPPYNEQFF. The CDR3 DNA follows: TGTGCCAGCAGCCCAGGGACAGGCAATCCCCCCTACAATGAGCAGTTCTTC.

This sequence joins TRBV7-9 and TRBJ2-5; D gene unclear. V lost 2 bases and J lost 5, with 6 bases in between. The CDR3 contains 12 residues. Per the germline V gene, CDR1 is SEHNR and CDR2 is FQNEAQ (reference sequence). CDR3 sequence: CASSLFLETQYF. The CDR3 DNA is TGTGCCAGCAGCTTATTCCTCGAGACCCAGTACTTC.

The chain couples TRBV20-1 to TRBJ2-1, with 7 bases fitting TRBD1. V trimming: 5 bases; J trimming: 4 bases; junction bases outside the gene matches: 5. The CDR3 has 13 residues. The germline gives CDR1 DFQATT, CDR2 SNEGSKA (reference sequence). CDR3 bases: TGCAGTGCTGAAGAACAGGGGTACAATGAGCAGTTCTTC. Translating it yields CSAEEQGYNEQFF.

The rearrangement uses TRBV7-9 and TRBJ2-1, with 8 bases that match TRBD2. Unmatched junction bases numbered 5, after V lost 1 base and J lost 9 bases. This CDR3 is 14 amino acids long. Germline CDR1 is SEHNR and CDR2 is FQNEAQ (reference sequence). CDR3 in DNA: TGTGCCAGCAGCTTAGGTGCGGGAGGTAGTGAGCAGTTCTTC. Translation gives CASSLGAGGSEQFF.

The chain recombines TRBV9 with TRBJ2-1; 7 bases fit TRBD2. The V gene's germline CDR1 is SGDLS and CDR2 YYNGEE. The CDR3 totals 15 residues. V gave up 3 bases and J gave up 2 bases; unmatched junction bases: 5. CDR3 coding DNA: TGTGCCAGCAGCGGTTCTCTAGCGGCCTACAATGAGCAGTTCTTC. As protein: CASSGSLAAYNEQFF.

This clonotype turned up a few times. The chain recombines TRBV25-1 with TRBJ2-4, with 8 bases that match TRBD1. The J segment lost 7 bases and the V segment lost 7 bases, leaving 9 bases of the junction unmatched. This CDR3 region has 14 residues. From germline, CDR1 is MGHDK and CDR2 SYGVNS. CDR3 nucleotides: TGTGCCAGCACCAGACAGGGGTCTGGGAACATTCAGTACTTC. It codes for CASTRQGSGNIQYF.

This clonotype was detected only once. The chain recombines TRBV5-1 with TRBJ2-3; a possible D gene is TRBD1 (5 bases). Trimming shortened V by 0 bases and J by 0 bases, and 11 bases separated the two germline ends. Germline V gene lookup returns CDR1 SGHRS and CDR2 YFSETQ. The CDR3 consists of 16 residues. The chain's CDR3 is CASSLAVAGSTDTQYF. DNA for the CDR3: TGCGCCAGCAGCTTGGCCGTGGCAGGGAGCACAGATACGCAGTATTTT. Using reference TRBV5-1 and TRBJ2-3 for the parts outside the CDR3, the full variable domain is KAGVTQTPRYLIKTRGQQVTLSCSPISGHRSVSWYQQTPGQGLQFLFEYFSETQRNKGNFPGRFSGRQFSNSRSEMNVSTLELGDSALYLCASSLAVAGSTDTQYFGPGTRLTVL.

The rearrangement uses TRBV20-1 and TRBJ1-1; perhaps TRBD1 as D (6 bases). V shed 6 bases and J shed 7 bases, with 18 bases lying between them. CDR3 size: 13 residues. Germline loops: CDR1 DFQATT, CDR2 SNEGSKA (reference sequence). This chain's CDR3 is CSAVGDQQGEAFF. In nucleotides, the CDR3 is TGCAGTGCAGTCGGGGACCAACAGGGTGAAGCTTTCTTT.